The 17 T cell receptor beta chains presented below share a single source sample, sequenced in a study of OX40 agonist ivuxolimab in advanced cancers. The assay was immunoSEQ multiplex PCR, and TCRdb's table has in-frame clones only and misses some. The sample includes 55,000 to 65,000 clones, roughly 81% of them seen just once. Sample: CD4+ or CD8+ T cells sorted from blood, taken in a trial of the OX40 agonist ivuxolimab. These receptor sequences come from an adult with an advanced solid tumor such as melanoma, head and neck, liver or kidney cancer.

This clone occurred a few times. V and J are TRBV6-1 and TRBJ1-2; tentative D call: TRBD1 (5 bases). Germline assignment: CDR1 MNHNS and CDR2 SASEGT. The ends were cut back, 6 bases at V and 5 bases at J, with 13 bases in the middle. CDR3 length equals 13 residues. Here the CDR3 reads CASSLGLLYGYTF. CDR3 sequence (DNA): TGTGCCAGCAGCCTGGGGCTTCTTTATGGCTACACCTTC.

This sequence joins TRBV6-6 and TRBJ1-1; 7 bases are shared with TRBD1. CDR1 is MNHNY and CDR2 is SVGAGI in the germline V gene (reference sequence). This CDR3 is 13 amino acids long. J gave up 5 bases and V 4 bases, and 4 bases lay outside the gene matches. CDR3: CASSSGQLTEAFF. CDR3 sequence (DNA): TGTGCCAGCAGTTCGGGACAGTTGACTGAAGCTTTCTTT.

The chain combines TRBV10-3 with TRBJ1-1; unclear D gene. From germline, CDR1 is ENHRY and CDR2 SYGVKD. There are 13 residues in the CDR3. Trimming pared 4 bases from V and 5 bases from J, leaving 11 bases between. CDR3 DNA: TGTGCCATCAGTGGGGCAAGGGATACTGAAGCTTTCTTT. Protein product: CAISGARDTEAFF.

This chain uses TRBV29-1 with TRBJ2-7; a possible D gene is TRBD1 (5 bases). The CDR3 has 13 amino acids. The germline gives CDR1 SQVTM, CDR2 ANQGSEA. V was cut by 0 bases and J by 10 bases, with 16 bases left in between. The CDR3 nucleotides read TGCAGCGTTGAAGAAGGGGCACCCGGTTCACAGTACTTC. Translating gives CSVEEGAPGSQYF.

This clone is a singleton in its sample. The CDR3 reads CASSRNGGSGELFF. CDR3 bases: TGTGCCAGCAGTCGAAACGGGGGGTCCGGGGAGCTGTTTTTT. This chain joins TRBV5-4 and TRBJ2-2, with TRBD2 matching over 7 bases. Germline lookup yields CDR1 SGHNT and CDR2 YYREEE (reference sequence). The length of the CDR3 is 14 residues. Germline trimming cut 5 bases from V and 6 bases from J; bases unmatched to any gene: 7.

V usage is TRBV28 and J usage is TRBJ1-1; D not resolved. Germline assignment: CDR1 MDHEN and CDR2 SYDVKM. Trimming shortened V by 7 bases and J by 1 base, and 10 bases separated the two germline ends. This CDR3 region has 13 residues. DNA of the CDR3: TGTGCCAGCATAAAATGGGGGAACACTGAAGCTTTCTTT. This codes for CASIKWGNTEAFF.

The gene calls are TRBV2 and TRBJ2-5; no definite D call. The CDR3 runs 14 residues. Per germline, CDR1 SNHLY and CDR2 FYNNEI. Trimming cost V 4 bases and J 5 bases, with 14 bases left between them. The CDR3 region has the DNA TGTGCCAGCAGTGGCCGGACCGAGTGGGAGACCCAGTACTTC. It is translated as CASSGRTEWETQYF.

In its sample, this clone was seen once. The chain joins TRBV5-1 to TRBJ2-7; the match to TRBD1 covers 8 bases. Unmatched junction bases numbered 5, after V lost 4 bases and J lost 2 bases. The CDR3 runs to 14 residues. From germline, CDR1 is SGHRS and CDR2 YFSETQ. The DNA of the CDR3 is TGCGCCAGCAGCATAGGACAGGGCCCCTACGAGCAGTACTTC. Protein product: CASSIGQGPYEQYF.

The rearrangement links TRBV19 to TRBJ2-3; D remains ambiguous. This CDR3 has 13 amino acids. V shed 1 base and J shed 6 bases, with 8 bases lying between them. Germline CDR1 and CDR2: LNHDA and SQIVND (reference sequence). CDR3 DNA: TGTGCCAGTAGTATAGTTTTGGGTGATACGCAGTATTTT. Residues: CASSIVLGDTQYF. The whole variable domain, filled in from reference TRBV19 and TRBJ2-3, reads DGGITQSPKYLFRKEGQNVTLSCEQNLNHDAMYWYRQDPGQGLRLIYYSQIVNDFQKGDIAEGYSVSREKKESFPLTVTSAQKNPTAFYLCASSIVLGDTQYFGPGTRLTVL.

In this sample, this clone turned up once. The chain employs TRBV30 and TRBJ2-4, with D unresolved. Per the germline V gene, CDR1 is GTSNPN and CDR2 is SVGIG (reference sequence). V lost 0 bases, J lost 0 bases, and 9 bases lay in between. This CDR3 spans 15 amino acids. The CDR3 is CAWSVRRLAKNIQYF. The CDR3, as DNA: TGTGCCTGGAGTGTACGACGACTAGCCAAAAACATTCAGTACTTC. Filled out from reference TRBV30 and TRBJ2-4, the complete variable domain reads SQTIHQWPATLVQPVGSPLSLECTVEGTSNPNLYWYRQAAGRGLQLLFYSVGIGQISSEVPQNLSASRPQDRQFILSSKKLLLSDSGFYLCAWSVRRLAKNIQYFGAGTRLSVL.

This rearrangement joins TRBV12-5 to TRBJ1-2, with D possibly being TRBD1 (5 bases). Germline loops: CDR1 LGHNT, CDR2 FRNRAP. This CDR3 spans 16 amino acids. The ends were cut back, 5 bases at V and 4 bases at J, with 20 bases in the middle. The CDR3 coding sequence is TGTGCTAGTGGTATTATTGTGCAGGGAAAGACCTATGGCTACACCTTC. It specifies CASGIIVQGKTYGYTF.

The J gene is TRBJ1-1, the V gene TRBV6-6; D ambiguous. Trimming took 3 bases from V and 1 from J, leaving 6 bases between them. This CDR3 has 13 amino acids. Per the germline V gene, CDR1 is MNHNY and CDR2 is SVGAGI (reference sequence). The CDR3 region is CASSYRKNTEAFF. The CDR3 nucleotides are TGTGCCAGCAGTTATCGAAAGAACACTGAAGCTTTCTTT.

J is TRBJ2-1 and V is TRBV5-5, with D maybe TRBD2 (6 bases). Per germline, CDR1 SGHKS and CDR2 YYEKEE (reference sequence). The V and J ends lost 1 base and 6 bases respectively, with 14 bases between them. The CDR3 totals 15 residues. In nucleotides, the CDR3 is TGTGCCAGCAGCTTGAGGGGCGGGGCAATCAATGAGCAGTTCTTC. The encoded protein is CASSLRGGAINEQFF.

This clone was seen just once. The CDR3 protein is CASSPKGRLSQPQHF. The CDR3 region has the DNA TGTGCCAGCAGCCCCAAGGGCAGGTTGTCGCAGCCCCAGCATTTT. This chain uses TRBV5-8 with TRBJ1-5, with D unclear. The germline CDR1 and CDR2 sequences are SGHTS and YDEGEE. With 4 bases removed from V and 7 bases from J, the gap between germline ends came to 18 bases. The CDR3 has 15 residues.

This clone has just one count. The gene calls are TRBV6-5 and TRBJ2-3; D not resolved. CDR3 length equals 13 residues. Per germline, CDR1 MNHEY and CDR2 SVGAGI. V lost 5 bases and J 4 bases, leaving 10 bases between the germline ends. The CDR3 DNA sequence: TGTGCCAGCAGTCTAAATCTCGCAGATACGCAGTATTTT. Amino acids: CASSLNLADTQYF.

On this clone: At one end the junction does not follow the germline gene, possibly because of a read error. The gene calls are TRBV12-5 and TRBJ2-3; D might be TRBD2 (6 bases). CDR1 is LGHNT and CDR2 is FRNRAP in the germline V gene. This CDR3 contains 12 residues. The CDR3: CASGLGGATQYF. The CDR3 bases are TGTGCTAGTGGCTTGGGCGGGGCTACGCAGTATTTT.

The rearrangement links TRBV4-2 to TRBJ2-3; TRBD2 might be the D (7 bases). Trimming pared 3 bases from V and 0 bases from J, leaving 16 bases between. CDR1 LGHNA and CDR2 YNFKEQ come from the germline V gene. This CDR3 comprises 17 residues. In nucleotides, the CDR3 is TGTGCCAGCAGCCAGGAGGACAGCGGGACTAGCACAGATACGCAGTATTTT. Translation gives CASSQEDSGTSTDTQYF.